This record looks at one TCR beta chain sequence and its context. Deletions cut 11 bases from V and 0 bases from J, with 11 bases between. Germline CDR1 is KGHDR and CDR2 is SFDVKD. The CDR3 has 13 residues. Profiled with immunoSEQ multiplex PCR; TCRdb holds only in-frame clones, not every one. The sample lists approximately 140,000 clones, roughly 84% seen once, with roughly 5.7% in the top ten. The data originate from a study of blood T cell repertoires in COVID-19. Study-wide context: Acute-phase and convalescent COVID-19 samples originated in the United States, Italy and Spain. T cells, B-cell-depleted T cells, or PBMCs provided the cDNA or gDNA that served as material.

Someone with COVID-19 had been met by exposed participants within 2 weeks before study entry. This sequence originates from a woman in her forties or fifties who had been exposed to COVID-19. The sample taken for sequencing was PBMCs or T cells enriched from blood (not recorded which). The V gene is TRBV24-1, the J gene TRBJ2-3; a possible D gene is TRBD1 (5 bases). CDR3 amino acids: CAKGQASTDTQYF. CDR3 nucleotides: TGTGCCAAAGGACAAGCTAGCACAGATACGCAGTATTTT.